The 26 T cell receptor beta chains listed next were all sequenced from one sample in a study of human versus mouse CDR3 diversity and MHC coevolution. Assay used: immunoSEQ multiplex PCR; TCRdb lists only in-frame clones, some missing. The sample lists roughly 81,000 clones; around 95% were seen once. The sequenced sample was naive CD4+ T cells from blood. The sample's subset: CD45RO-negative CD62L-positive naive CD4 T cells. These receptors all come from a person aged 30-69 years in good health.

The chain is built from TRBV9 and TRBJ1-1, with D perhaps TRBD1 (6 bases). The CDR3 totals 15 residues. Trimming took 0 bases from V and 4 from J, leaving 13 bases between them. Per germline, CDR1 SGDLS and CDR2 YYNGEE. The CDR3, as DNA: TGTGCCAGCAGCGTAGAACAGGGTCGGGGCACTGAAGCTTTCTTT. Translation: CASSVEQGRGTEAFF.

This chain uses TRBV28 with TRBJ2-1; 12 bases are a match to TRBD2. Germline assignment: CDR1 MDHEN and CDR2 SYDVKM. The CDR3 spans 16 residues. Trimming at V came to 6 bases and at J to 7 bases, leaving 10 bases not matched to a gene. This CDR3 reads CASSPVLAGGWNEQFF. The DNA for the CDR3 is TGTGCCAGCAGCCCCGTCCTAGCGGGGGGGTGGAATGAGCAGTTCTTC.

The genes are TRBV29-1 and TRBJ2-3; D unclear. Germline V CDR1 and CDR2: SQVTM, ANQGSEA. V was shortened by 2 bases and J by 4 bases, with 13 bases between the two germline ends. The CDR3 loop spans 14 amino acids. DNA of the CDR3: TGCAGCGTTGAAAGAGGCAAAATGGCAGATACGCAGTATTTT. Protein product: CSVERGKMADTQYF.

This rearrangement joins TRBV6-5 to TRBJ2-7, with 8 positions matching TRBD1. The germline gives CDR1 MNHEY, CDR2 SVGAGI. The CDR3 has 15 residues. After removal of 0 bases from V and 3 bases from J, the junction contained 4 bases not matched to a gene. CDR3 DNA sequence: TGTGCCAGCAGTTACTCCCCAGGGGGCGGCTACGAGCAGTACTTC. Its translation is CASSYSPGGGYEQYF.

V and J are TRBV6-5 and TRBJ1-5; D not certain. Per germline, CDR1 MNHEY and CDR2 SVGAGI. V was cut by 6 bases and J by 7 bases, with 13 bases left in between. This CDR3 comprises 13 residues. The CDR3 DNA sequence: TGTGCCAGCAGCTCCGGACTCACACAGCCCCAGCATTTT. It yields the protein CASSSGLTQPQHF.

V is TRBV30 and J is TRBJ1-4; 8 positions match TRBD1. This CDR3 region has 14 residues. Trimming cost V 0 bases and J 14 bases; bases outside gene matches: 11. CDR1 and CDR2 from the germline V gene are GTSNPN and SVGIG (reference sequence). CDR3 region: CAWSVHSGGGKLFF. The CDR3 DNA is TGTGCCTGGAGTGTACACTCAGGGGGCGGGAAGCTGTTTTTT.

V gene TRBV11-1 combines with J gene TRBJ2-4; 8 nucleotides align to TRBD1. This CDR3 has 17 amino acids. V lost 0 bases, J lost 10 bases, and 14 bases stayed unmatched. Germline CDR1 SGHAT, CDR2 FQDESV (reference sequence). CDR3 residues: CASSLAGDRPGGGIQYF. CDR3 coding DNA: TGTGCCAGCAGCTTAGCGGGGGACAGGCCCGGAGGAGGGATTCAGTACTTC.

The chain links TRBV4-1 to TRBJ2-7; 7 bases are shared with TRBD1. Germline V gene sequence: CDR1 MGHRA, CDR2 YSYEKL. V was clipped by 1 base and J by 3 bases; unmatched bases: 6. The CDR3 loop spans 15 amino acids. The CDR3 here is CASSQGMAGGYEQYF. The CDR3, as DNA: TGCGCCAGCAGCCAAGGGATGGCAGGGGGCTACGAGCAGTACTTC.

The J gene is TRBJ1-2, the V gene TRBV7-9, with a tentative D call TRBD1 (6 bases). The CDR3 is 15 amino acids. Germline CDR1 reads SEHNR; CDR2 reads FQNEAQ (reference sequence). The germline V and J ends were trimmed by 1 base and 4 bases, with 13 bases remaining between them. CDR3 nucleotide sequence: TGTGCCAGCAGCTTAGTGGGCAGGGGTGGCTATGGCTACACCTTC. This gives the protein CASSLVGRGGYGYTF.

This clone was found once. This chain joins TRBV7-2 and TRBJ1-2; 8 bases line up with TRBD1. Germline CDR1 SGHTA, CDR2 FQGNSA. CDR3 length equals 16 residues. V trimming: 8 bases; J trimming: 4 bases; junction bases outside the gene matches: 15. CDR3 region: CASLPTGTGSLYGYTF. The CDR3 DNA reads TGTGCCAGCCTACCCACCGGGACAGGAAGCCTCTATGGCTACACCTTC.

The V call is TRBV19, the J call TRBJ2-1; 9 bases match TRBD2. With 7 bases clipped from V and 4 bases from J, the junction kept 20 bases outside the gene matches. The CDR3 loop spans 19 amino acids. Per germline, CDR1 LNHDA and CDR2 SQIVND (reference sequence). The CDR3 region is CASTGVLAGRALQYNEQFF. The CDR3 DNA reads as TGTGCCAGTACCGGGGTTCTAGCGGGGAGGGCCCTTCAATACAATGAGCAGTTCTTC.

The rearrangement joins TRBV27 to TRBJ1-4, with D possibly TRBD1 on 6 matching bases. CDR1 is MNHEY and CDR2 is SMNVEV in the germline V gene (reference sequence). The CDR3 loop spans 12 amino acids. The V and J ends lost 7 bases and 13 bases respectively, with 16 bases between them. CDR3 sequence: CASKGGERGLFF. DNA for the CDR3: TGTGCCAGCAAAGGGGGGGAGAGGGGACTGTTTTTT.

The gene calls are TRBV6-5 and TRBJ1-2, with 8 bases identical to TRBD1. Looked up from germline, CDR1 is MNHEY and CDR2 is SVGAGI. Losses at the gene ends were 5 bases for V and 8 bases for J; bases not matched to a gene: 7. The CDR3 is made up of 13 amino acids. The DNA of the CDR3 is TGTGCCAGCAGTCAACAGGGGGTTAGGGGCTACACCTTC. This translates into CASSQQGVRGYTF.

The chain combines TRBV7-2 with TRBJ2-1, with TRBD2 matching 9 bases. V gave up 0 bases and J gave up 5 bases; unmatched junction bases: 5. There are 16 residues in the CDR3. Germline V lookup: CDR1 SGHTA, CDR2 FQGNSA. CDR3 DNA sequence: TGTGCCAGCAGCTTAGCGAGGGCGGGAGGGGACAATGAGCAGTTCTTC. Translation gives CASSLARAGGDNEQFF.

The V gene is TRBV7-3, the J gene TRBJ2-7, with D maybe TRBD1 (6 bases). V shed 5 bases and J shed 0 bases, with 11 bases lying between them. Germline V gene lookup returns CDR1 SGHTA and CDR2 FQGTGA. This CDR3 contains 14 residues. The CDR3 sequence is CASSVGHGSYEQYF. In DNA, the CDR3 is TGTGCCAGCAGCGTGGGACACGGCTCCTACGAGCAGTACTTC.

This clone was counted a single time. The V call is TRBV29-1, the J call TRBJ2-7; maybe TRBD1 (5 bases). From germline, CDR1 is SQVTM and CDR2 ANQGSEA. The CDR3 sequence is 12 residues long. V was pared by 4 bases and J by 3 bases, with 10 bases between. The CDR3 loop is CSVGGGFYEQYF. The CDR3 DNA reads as TGCAGCGTTGGGGGCGGATTCTACGAGCAGTACTTC.

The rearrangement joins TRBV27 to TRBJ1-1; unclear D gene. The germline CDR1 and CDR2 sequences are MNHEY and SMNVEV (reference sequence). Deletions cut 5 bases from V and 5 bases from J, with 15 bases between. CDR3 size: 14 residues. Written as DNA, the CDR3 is TGTGCCAGCAGTGTACTCTCAGCAGGAACTGAAGCTTTCTTT. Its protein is CASSVLSAGTEAFF.

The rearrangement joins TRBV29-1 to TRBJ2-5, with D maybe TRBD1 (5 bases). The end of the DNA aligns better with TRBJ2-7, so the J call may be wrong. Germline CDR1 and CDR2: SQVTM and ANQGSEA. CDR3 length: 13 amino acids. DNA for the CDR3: TGCAGCGTTGAGGGCCAGGGCGGCTACGAGCAGTACTTC. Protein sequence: CSVEGQGGYEQYF.

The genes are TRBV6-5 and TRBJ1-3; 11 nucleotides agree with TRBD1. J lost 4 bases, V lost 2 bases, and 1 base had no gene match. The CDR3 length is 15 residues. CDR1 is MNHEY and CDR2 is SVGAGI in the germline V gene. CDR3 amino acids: CASSYRTGGGNTIYF. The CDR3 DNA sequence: TGTGCCAGCAGTTACCGGACAGGGGGCGGAAACACCATATATTTT.

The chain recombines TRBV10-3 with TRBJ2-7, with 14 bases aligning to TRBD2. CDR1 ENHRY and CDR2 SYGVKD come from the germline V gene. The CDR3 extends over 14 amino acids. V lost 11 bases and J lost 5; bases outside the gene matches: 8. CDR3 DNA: TGTGCCTCAAGGACTAGCGGGGGGCGGGACGAGCAGTACTTC. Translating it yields CASRTSGGRDEQYF.

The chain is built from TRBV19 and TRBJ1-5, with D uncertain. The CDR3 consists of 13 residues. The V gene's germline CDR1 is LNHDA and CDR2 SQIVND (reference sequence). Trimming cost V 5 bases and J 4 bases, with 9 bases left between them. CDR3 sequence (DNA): TGTGCCAGTAGTGGTCTGAGGAATCAGCCCCAGCATTTT. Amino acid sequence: CASSGLRNQPQHF. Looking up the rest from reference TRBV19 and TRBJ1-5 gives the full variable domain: DGGITQSPKYLFRKEGQNVTLSCEQNLNHDAMYWYRQDPGQGLRLIYYSQIVNDFQKGDIAEGYSVSREKKESFPLTVTSAQKNPTAFYLCASSGLRNQPQHFGDGTRLSIL.

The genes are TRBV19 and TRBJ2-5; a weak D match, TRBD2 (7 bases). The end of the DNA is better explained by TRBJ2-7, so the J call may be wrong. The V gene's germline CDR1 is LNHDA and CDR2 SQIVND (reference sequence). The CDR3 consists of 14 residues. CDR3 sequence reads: CASSIRGGVNEQYF. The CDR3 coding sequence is TGTGCCAGTAGTATAAGAGGGGGGGTCAACGAGCAGTACTTC.

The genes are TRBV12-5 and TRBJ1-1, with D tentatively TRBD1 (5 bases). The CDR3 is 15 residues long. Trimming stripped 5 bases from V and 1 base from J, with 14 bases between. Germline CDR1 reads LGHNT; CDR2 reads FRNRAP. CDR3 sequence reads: CASGAPATANTEAFF. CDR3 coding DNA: TGTGCTAGTGGTGCCCCCGCGACAGCGAACACTGAAGCTTTCTTT.

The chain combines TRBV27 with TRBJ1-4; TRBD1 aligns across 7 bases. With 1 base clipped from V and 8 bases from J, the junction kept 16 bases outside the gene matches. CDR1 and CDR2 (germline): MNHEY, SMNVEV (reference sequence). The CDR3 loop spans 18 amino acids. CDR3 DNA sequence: TGTGCCAGCAGTTTATATAGGACAGGACACCGGGTAGTGGAAAAACTGTTTTTT. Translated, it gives CASSLYRTGHRVVEKLFF.

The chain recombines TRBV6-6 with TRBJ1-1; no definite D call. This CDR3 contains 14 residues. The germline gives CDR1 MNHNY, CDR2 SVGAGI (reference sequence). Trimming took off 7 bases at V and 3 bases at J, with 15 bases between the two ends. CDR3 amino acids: CASTPLGVHTEAFF. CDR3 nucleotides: TGTGCCAGCACCCCTCTCGGGGTTCACACTGAAGCTTTCTTT.

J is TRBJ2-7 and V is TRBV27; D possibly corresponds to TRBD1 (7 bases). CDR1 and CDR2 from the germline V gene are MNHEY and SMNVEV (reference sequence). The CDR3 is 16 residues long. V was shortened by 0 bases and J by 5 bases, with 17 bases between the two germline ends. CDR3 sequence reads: CASSLSFRQGGNEQYF. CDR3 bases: TGTGCCAGCAGTTTATCCTTCCGACAGGGAGGTAACGAGCAGTACTTC.